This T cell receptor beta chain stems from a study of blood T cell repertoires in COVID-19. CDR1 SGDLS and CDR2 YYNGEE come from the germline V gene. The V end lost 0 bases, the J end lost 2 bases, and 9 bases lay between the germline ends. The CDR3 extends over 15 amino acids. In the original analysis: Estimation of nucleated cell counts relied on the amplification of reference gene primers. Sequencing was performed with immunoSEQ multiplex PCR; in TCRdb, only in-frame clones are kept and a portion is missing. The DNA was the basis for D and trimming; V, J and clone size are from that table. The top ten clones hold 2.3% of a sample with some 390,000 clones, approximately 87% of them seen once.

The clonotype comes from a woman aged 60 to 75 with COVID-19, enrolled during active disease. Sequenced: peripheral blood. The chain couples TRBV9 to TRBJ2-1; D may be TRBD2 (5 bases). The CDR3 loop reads CASSVASGAYNEQFF. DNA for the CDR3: TGTGCCAGCAGCGTAGCCAGCGGAGCCTACAATGAGCAGTTCTTC. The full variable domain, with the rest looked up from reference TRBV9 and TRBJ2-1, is DSGVTQTPKHLITATGQRVTLRCSPRSGDLSVYWYQQSLDQGLQFLIQYYNGEERAKGNILERFSAQQFPDLHSELNLSSLELGDSALYFCASSVASGAYNEQFFGPGTRLTVL.